The 21 T cell receptor beta chains presented below share a single source sample, sequenced in a study of shared clonotypes between healthy human individuals. Measured with immunoSEQ multiplex PCR; TCRdb has only the in-frame clones, and not every one. The data contain around 2.3 million clones, about 94% of them singletons. Input material: naive CD4+ T cells sorted from blood. As to subset: CD45RA+ positively selected. Source of these receptors: a man aged 18 to 35 in good health.

This chain uses TRBV7-2 with TRBJ2-1; either TRBD1 or TRBD2 may supply D (5 bases each). CDR1 is SGHTA, CDR2 FQGNSA, per germline. This CDR3 region has 13 residues. V was pared by 5 bases and J by 5 bases, with 10 bases between. CDR3 sequence: CASSPRGDNEQFF. The CDR3 DNA reads as TGTGCCAGCAGCCCGAGAGGGGACAATGAGCAGTTCTTC. The full variable domain, rest sourced from reference TRBV7-2 and TRBJ2-1, is GAGVSQSPSNKVTEKGKDVELRCDPISGHTALYWYRQSLGQGLEFLIYFQGNSAPDKSGLPSDRFSAERTGGSVSTLTIQRTQQEDSAVYLCASSPRGDNEQFFGPGTRLTVL.

J is TRBJ2-5 and V is TRBV9; 8 bases are shared with TRBD2. Germline V gives CDR1 SGDLS, CDR2 YYNGEE. The CDR3 sequence is 13 residues long. V lost 4 bases and J lost 5; bases outside the gene matches: 4. CDR3 bases: TGTGCCAGCAGCCCGGGACTAGTTGAGACCCAGTACTTC. Its protein is CASSPGLVETQYF.

The chain recombines TRBV5-1 with TRBJ1-2, with 7 bases aligning to TRBD1. This CDR3 is built from 18 residues. V lost 4 bases and J lost 5; bases outside the gene matches: 20. Germline lookup yields CDR1 SGHRS and CDR2 YFSETQ. In DNA form, the CDR3 reads TGCGCCAGCAGCCCAGGTGGGACAGCCCTTAACGGGTGGTATGGCTACACCTTC. Amino acid sequence: CASSPGGTALNGWYGYTF.

The rearrangement joins TRBV30 to TRBJ1-5; a possible D gene is TRBD1 (5 bases). There are 17 residues in the CDR3. V was clipped by 1 base and J by 0 bases, with 16 bases between them. Germline CDR1 reads GTSNPN; CDR2 reads SVGIG (reference sequence). Here the CDR3 reads CAWSASRDSYSNQPQHF. As DNA, the CDR3 is TGTGCCTGGAGTGCAAGTCGGGACTCCTATAGCAATCAGCCCCAGCATTTT.

The chain recombines TRBV30 with TRBJ2-5, with D hard to call. The germline V gene encodes CDR1 GTSNPN and CDR2 SVGIG (reference sequence). The CDR3 extends over 13 amino acids. Between the trimmed V and J ends, which lost 0 bases and 1 base, there was a span of 6 bases. The CDR3, as DNA: TGTGCCTGGAGTGTTGGTTTCCAAGAGACCCAGTACTTC. Translated, it gives CAWSVGFQETQYF.

This chain uses TRBV10-3 with TRBJ2-5, with TRBD1 matching 11 bases. Germline CDR1 and CDR2: ENHRY and SYGVKD. V lost 9 bases to trimming and J lost 2 bases; unmatched junction nucleotides: 5. CDR3 length equals 14 residues. The CDR3 DNA is TGTGCCATGACTGGGGACAGGGGGCAAGAGACCCAGTACTTC. It is translated as CAMTGDRGQETQYF.

V is TRBV7-2 and J is TRBJ2-1; D is perhaps TRBD2 (6 bases). The CDR3 spans 13 residues. Trimming cost V 2 bases and J 9 bases, with 11 bases left between them. CDR1 SGHTA and CDR2 FQGNSA come from the germline V gene. The CDR3 sequence is CASSLKEGGEQFF. The CDR3 DNA reads TGTGCCAGCAGCTTAAAGGAGGGCGGTGAGCAGTTCTTC.

The rearrangement joins TRBV19 to TRBJ1-6, with 7 bases lining up with TRBD1. This CDR3 comprises 15 residues. V lost 5 bases to trimming and J lost 7 bases; unmatched junction nucleotides: 8. Germline values: CDR1 LNHDA, CDR2 SQIVND (reference sequence). The CDR3 sequence: CASSFPDRENSPLHF. The CDR3 DNA sequence: TGTGCCAGTAGTTTCCCCGACAGGGAAAATTCACCCCTCCACTTT.

The rearrangement uses TRBV9 and TRBJ1-1; 9 positions agree with TRBD1. The CDR3 covers 17 residues. The V segment lost 0 bases and the J segment 1 base; nucleotides outside the gene matches: 7. CDR1 and CDR2 from the germline V gene are SGDLS and YYNGEE. CDR3 residues: CASSVEGTGYPNTEAFF. In DNA form, the CDR3 reads TGTGCCAGCAGCGTAGAAGGGACAGGGTATCCGAACACTGAAGCTTTCTTT.

The V and J genes are TRBV28 and TRBJ1-5, with a possible D match to TRBD1 (6 bases). This CDR3 spans 16 amino acids. The V gene's germline CDR1 is MDHEN and CDR2 SYDVKM. Trimming left V 6 bases short and J 0 bases short, with 15 bases between. The chain's CDR3 is CASSARTADSNQPQHF. The CDR3 region has the DNA TGTGCCAGCAGCGCAAGGACAGCGGATAGCAATCAGCCCCAGCATTTT.

This clone was found a few times. The chain has TRBV30 and TRBJ1-3, with 7 positions matching TRBD1. V lost 1 base, J lost 0 bases, and 6 bases stayed unmatched. The CDR3 contains 16 residues. Germline CDR1 is GTSNPN and CDR2 is SVGIG (reference sequence). This CDR3 is CAWSGQGSLSGNTIYF. CDR3 DNA: TGTGCCTGGAGTGGACAGGGTTCCCTCTCTGGAAACACCATATATTTT.

The rearrangement links TRBV30 to TRBJ1-6; D unresolved. The germline V and J ends were trimmed by 0 bases and 10 bases, with 7 bases remaining between them. CDR1 and CDR2 (germline): GTSNPN, SVGIG (reference sequence). This CDR3 spans 12 amino acids. The CDR3 here is CAWSVGVSPLHF. As DNA, the CDR3 is TGTGCCTGGAGTGTCGGGGTGTCACCCCTCCACTTT. Full variable domain (remainder filled in from reference TRBV30 and TRBJ1-6): SQTIHQWPATLVQPVGSPLSLECTVEGTSNPNLYWYRQAAGRGLQLLFYSVGIGQISSEVPQNLSASRPQDRQFILSSKKLLLSDSGFYLCAWSVGVSPLHFGNGTRLTVT.

CDR3 nucleotides: TGTGCCAGCAGCCCCCGCGCAGGCAACAATGAGCAGTTCTTC. Residues: CASSPRAGNNEQFF. The chain links TRBV7-2 to TRBJ2-1; D gene unclear. V lost 5 bases and J lost 5, with 13 bases in between. The length of the CDR3 is 14 residues. Germline V gives CDR1 SGHTA, CDR2 FQGNSA.

The chain carries TRBV28 and TRBJ1-1, with a possible D match to TRBD1 (5 bases). V lost 4 bases and J 4 bases, leaving 13 bases between the germline ends. CDR3 length: 14 amino acids. Germline V gene data show CDR1 as MDHEN and CDR2 as SYDVKM. The chain's CDR3 is CASSSATAGTEAFF. CDR3 DNA sequence: TGTGCCAGCAGTTCAGCGACAGCTGGCACTGAAGCTTTCTTT.

J is TRBJ2-1 and V is TRBV5-6; D possibly corresponds to TRBD2 (5 bases). Germline V gives CDR1 SGHDT, CDR2 YYEEEE. The CDR3 length is 17 residues. Trimming removed 1 base from V and 2 bases from J, with 16 bases in between. CDR3 region: CASSLRQSGTTYNEQFF. As DNA, the CDR3 is TGTGCCAGCAGCTTGCGTCAGAGCGGAACGACCTACAATGAGCAGTTCTTC.

The chain is built from TRBV11-3 and TRBJ2-2, with D possibly called TRBD1 or TRBD2 (5 bases each). Trimming shortened V by 6 bases and J by 1 base, and 12 bases separated the two germline ends. There are 15 residues in the CDR3. The germline V gene has CDR1 SGHNT and CDR2 YENEEA. The CDR3 DNA reads as TGTGCCAGCAGATTGTCGAGGGGGAACACCGGGGAGCTGTTTTTT. Residues: CASRLSRGNTGELFF.

The genes are TRBV2 and TRBJ1-1, with 7 bases lining up with TRBD1. V shed 8 bases, J shed 5 bases, and the junction held 8 bases outside the gene matches. The length of the CDR3 is 13 residues. Germline V CDR1 and CDR2: SNHLY, FYNNEI. The chain's CDR3 is CASGSTGVTEAFF. The CDR3 DNA reads TGTGCCAGCGGTTCCACAGGGGTAACTGAAGCTTTCTTT.

The chain has TRBV5-8 and TRBJ1-5; D possibly corresponds to TRBD1 (6 bases). CDR1 is SGHTS, CDR2 YDEGEE, per germline. V was shortened by 2 bases and J by 0 bases, with 9 bases between the two germline ends. The CDR3 consists of 15 residues. This chain's CDR3 is CASSFMDSSNQPQHF. In nucleotides, the CDR3 is TGTGCCAGCAGCTTTATGGACAGTAGCAATCAGCCCCAGCATTTT.

The chain carries TRBV20-1 and TRBJ1-1; D remains unclear. The germline V gene encodes CDR1 DFQATT and CDR2 SNEGSKA (reference sequence). Deletions cut 5 bases from V and 3 bases from J, with 7 bases between. There are 11 residues in the CDR3. The CDR3 reads CSAPWYTEAFF. The CDR3 coding sequence is TGCAGTGCTCCCTGGTACACTGAAGCTTTCTTT.

This chain uses TRBV4-1 with TRBJ2-7, with a tentative D call TRBD1 (5 bases). The CDR3 extends over 13 amino acids. V was shortened by 3 bases and J by 4 bases, with 10 bases between the two germline ends. Germline V lookup: CDR1 MGHRA, CDR2 YSYEKL. CDR3 in DNA: TGCGCCAGCAGCCAGATGACAGATTACGAGCAGTACTTC. Translating it yields CASSQMTDYEQYF.

This chain connects TRBV19 to TRBJ1-1, with TRBD1 as a possible D gene (6 bases). Germline CDR1 LNHDA, CDR2 SQIVND (reference sequence). The CDR3 loop spans 13 amino acids. V was clipped by 7 bases and J by 1 base, with 10 bases between them. The DNA of the CDR3 is TGTGCCAGTAATGACAGGTGGAACACTGAAGCTTTCTTT. Its protein product is CASNDRWNTEAFF. The complete variable domain, with remaining parts taken from reference TRBV19 and TRBJ1-1, reads DGGITQSPKYLFRKEGQNVTLSCEQNLNHDAMYWYRQDPGQGLRLIYYSQIVNDFQKGDIAEGYSVSREKKESFPLTVTSAQKNPTAFYLCASNDRWNTEAFFGQGTRLTVV.